This T cell receptor (beta chain) was recovered during a study of human T cells and chemical hapten exposure. On the study more broadly: Patients, a majority of them female, were diagnosed with alopecia areata, totalis or universalis. Overall study findings and caveats: Alopecia in all donors means immunity may differ from healthy individuals.

The germline V and J ends were trimmed by 7 bases and 6 bases, with 18 bases remaining between them. The CDR3 length is 15 residues. Germline CDR1 and CDR2: SNHLY and FYNNEI. As to time point: pre-sensitization, week 0. Treatment of the sample: therapeutic diphenylcyclopropenone sensitization with weekly scalp DPC. TCRdb reprocessed the RACE reads with MiXCR, giving one entry per CDR3 protein. The table records 95,000 to 100,000 distinct CDR3 sequences, approximately 10% of them present only once. For this clonotype: Its antigen is still unknown.

Specimen: whole blood, collected in connection with sensitization to the hapten diphenylcyclopropenone (DPC). V usage is TRBV2 and J usage is TRBJ2-2, with a tentative D call TRBD2 (7 bases). The clonotype was recovered from a woman aged 55-69 years with alopecia areata. Some clones in this sample may be carry-over from other donors' samples. Written as DNA, the CDR3 is TGTGCCAGCACCCACCGGTGGGGGGGCCCCGGGGAGCTGTTTTTT. Translation: CASTHRWGGPGELFF.